What follows are 3 T cell receptor beta chains derived from one specimen sequenced in a study of blood T cell repertoires in COVID-19. Profiled with immunoSEQ multiplex PCR; TCRdb holds only in-frame clones, not every one. Of a few hundred thousand clones listed, 88% were seen once; the top ten hold roughly 2.5%. The sequencing sample was made of PBMCs or T cells enriched from blood (not recorded which). These receptors were taken from a woman in her forties with acute COVID-19.

The chain is built from TRBV28 and TRBJ2-3; 10 bases are a match to TRBD2. J was trimmed by 0 bases and V by 2 bases; bases with no gene match: 11. The V gene's germline CDR1 is MDHEN and CDR2 SYDVKM. This CDR3 has 19 residues. The CDR3 sequence is CASSLRGPLAGLSTDTQYF. Here the CDR3 DNA reads TGTGCCAGCAGTTTAAGGGGCCCACTAGCGGGGCTAAGCACAGATACGCAGTATTTT.

This sequence joins TRBV30 and TRBJ1-2; 8 bases line up with TRBD1. The ends lost 8 bases at V and 0 bases at J; junction bases unmatched: 11. The CDR3 runs to 15 residues. Per the germline V gene, CDR1 is GTSNPN and CDR2 is SVGIG (reference sequence). The CDR3 bases are TGTGCCCTATTTCCCGGACAGGGTTCTAACTATGGCTACACCTTC. Translated, it gives CALFPGQGSNYGYTF.

The chain joins TRBV7-2 to TRBJ2-5, with 10 bases aligning to TRBD2. The J segment lost 4 bases and the V segment lost 5 bases, leaving 7 bases of the junction unmatched. Germline V gene lookup returns CDR1 SGHTA and CDR2 FQGNSA. The CDR3 sequence is 15 residues long. The CDR3 region has the DNA TGTGCCAGCAGCACAACGGGACTAGCGTCAGAGACCCAGTACTTC. Translation: CASSTTGLASETQYF. Combining the CDR3 with reference TRBV7-2 and TRBJ2-5 gives the whole variable domain GAGVSQSPSNKVTEKGKDVELRCDPISGHTALYWYRQSLGQGLEFLIYFQGNSAPDKSGLPSDRFSAERTGGSVSTLTIQRTQQEDSAVYLCASSTTGLASETQYFGPGTRLLVL.